This is a list of T cell receptor beta chains from one sample in a study of CD8+ T cells in alopecia areata. The table came from immunoSEQ multiplex PCR; TCRdb's copy has only in-frame clones and leaves some out. The sample consists of 170,000 or so clones, roughly 60% of them appearing once. This sample comprised CD4+ T cells sorted from blood, obtained at week 0. These receptors originate from a human donor with alopecia areata. Each CDR3 is given with its conserved first and last residue. Fields, in order: D gene, V gene, clone size, J gene, CDR3 DNA, CDR3 protein. A D gene is named only where the DNA matches it firmly. Clone size is stated in some rows and not others, as once, few, many or a class when expanded.

TRBD2	TRBV28	NA	TRBJ2-6	TGTGCCAGCAGCCAGGCGAGACTAGCGGGGGCCGCCTCTGGGGCCAACGTCCTGACTTTC	CASSQARLAGAASGANVLTF
NA	TRBV30	once	TRBJ1-2	TGTGCCTGGAGTGTACTTGGGAGTCGGGGATCTACTGGCTACACCTTC	CAWSVLGSRGSTGYTF
TRBD1	TRBV7-8	NA	TRBJ1-2	TGTGCCAGCAGCTTAGGAGGGACAGGGGATGTAGGATACACCTTC	CASSLGGTGDVGYTF
TRBD1	TRBV11-2	NA	TRBJ2-5	TGTGCCAGCAGCCCGGGACAGGGGATACAAGAGACCCAGTACTTC	CASSPGQGIQETQYF
NA	TRBV29-1	few	TRBJ1-1	TGCAGCGTTGTGATCTGGGACACTGAAGCTTTCTTT	CSVVIWDTEAFF
TRBD1	TRBV4-3	NA	TRBJ2-7	TGCGCCAGCAGCCTCCTCGACAGGGCCTACGAGCAGTACTTC	CASSLLDRAYEQYF
NA	TRBV7-2	NA	TRBJ2-3	TGTGCCAGCAGCCCCTTGACTACAGATACGCAGTATTTT	CASSPLTTDTQYF
NA	TRBV29-1	NA	TRBJ2-2	TGCTGTGGAGGGCCGAACACCGGGGAGCTGTTTTTT	CCGGPNTGELFF
NA	TRBV2	NA	TRBJ2-7	TGTGCCAGCAGAACACAATCCTACGAGCAGTACTTC	CASRTQSYEQYF
NA	TRBV30	NA	TRBJ2-3	TGTGCCTGGAGTGTAGCGGATACTAGCACAGATACGCAGTATTTT	CAWSVADTSTDTQYF
TRBD1	TRBV19	NA	TRBJ2-2	TGTGCCAGTCAGGGACAGAGGAACACCGGGGAGCTGTTTTTT	CASQGQRNTGELFF
NA	TRBV18	few	TRBJ2-5	TGTGCCAGCTCACCTGACCGGGGGACCCAGTACTTC	CASSPDRGTQYF
NA	TRBV9	many	TRBJ2-2	NA	CASSVRRASSNTGELFF
NA	TRBV15	NA	TRBJ1-2	TGTGCCACCAGCAGAGATTTGTTGGGAGGCTACACCTTC	CATSRDLLGGYTF
TRBD1	TRBV25-1	NA	TRBJ2-7	TGTGCCAGCAGTGGAACCGGGACAGGGTATGACGAGCAGTACTTC	CASSGTGTGYDEQYF
NA	TRBV4-3	NA	TRBJ1-4	TGCGCCAGCAGCCAAGATCACGACTCCTCCGGAAAACTGTTTTTT	CASSQDHDSSGKLFF
NA	TRBV29-1	NA	TRBJ1-2	TGCAGCGTTCATTCAGGCAGCCTCTATGGCTACACCTTC	CSVHSGSLYGYTF
TRBD1	TRBV29-1	NA	TRBJ2-3	TGCAGCGTTGAAGATCTGGGCAGGGGGACAGATACGCAGTATTTT	CSVEDLGRGTDTQYF
NA	TRBV30	NA	TRBJ1-6	TGTGCCTGGAGTGTACAGCGGGGGTTGAATTCACCCCTCCACTTT	CAWSVQRGLNSPLHF
NA	TRBV6-4	few	TRBJ2-1	TGTGCCAGCAGTGACTCGTACGCGGTTTCCTACAATGAGCAGTTCTTC	CASSDSYAVSYNEQFF
NA	TRBV25-1	few	TRBJ1-4	TGTGCCAGCAGTGTTGGACTCACCCCTGAAAAACTGTTTTTT	CASSVGLTPEKLFF
TRBD2	TRBV29-1	NA	TRBJ2-7	TGCAGCGTTGGTCGGGGGGCCTACGAGCAGTACTTC	CSVGRGAYEQYF
NA	TRBV19	NA	TRBJ2-6	TGTGCCAGTAGTCACCAGGCTGGGGCCAACGTCCTGACTTTC	CASSHQAGANVLTF
TRBD1	TRBV5-1	NA	TRBJ1-2	TGCGCCAGCTCGGGACAGCAGAATGGCTACACCTTC	CASSGQQNGYTF
NA	TRBV7-9	NA	TRBJ2-3	TGTGCCAGCAGCCCTTTGGGGACGCGGGCCACAGATACGCAGTATTTT	CASSPLGTRATDTQYF